One T cell receptor beta chain is described in this entry. Its antigen is still unknown. Base-call qualities are not available, and no considerably larger clone is one nucleotide away. The source of the sample is a study of radiation and T cells in renal cell carcinoma (dated by TCRdb to about 2020). The study in broad terms: A total of some 55 samples underwent TCR beta sequencing, made up of about 26 tumors and roughly 27 peripheral blood samples. The final blood draw took place at 4 weeks after radiation, the same time as nephrectomy. Across all 53 samples, several million unique CDR3 nucleotide sequences encoding roughly 2,800,000 unique CDR3 amino acid sequences were identified. General conclusions and limits of the study: Top tumor clonotypes rose in blood from baseline to 2 weeks post-radiation, then contracted by 4 weeks, suggesting transient expansion of tumor-resident clones. Because the trial had a single-armed design, the trial could not examine how radiation dose or scheduling affected the TCR repertoire. No pretreatment tumor biopsies were available, so the baseline intratumoral presence of clonotypes could not be determined. Blood repertoire dynamics were not followed beyond 4 weeks after treatment.

The label giving this sample's time point can be read as: blood 4 weeks post-SBRT, at nephrectomy. The intended sense of this specimen's treatment or condition label: 15 Gy SBRT to primary tumor, nephrectomy 4 weeks later. Samples came from a clinical trial, in which primary renal cell carcinomas received 15 Gy stereotactic body radiation therapy followed by nephrectomy 4 weeks later. Serial peripheral blood from radiation-treated patients was sampled at baseline, 2 weeks and 4 weeks after SBRT to track tumor-enriched clonotypes. All patients had renal cell carcinoma with clear cell pathology. The QIAamp DNA Blood Mini Kit (Qiagen) was used to prepare genomic DNA for TCR sequencing. Samples were included in the analyses only if all quality control checks were passed. The germline V gene gives CDR1 as SGHRS and CDR2 as YFSETQ. The germline V and J ends show losses of 1 base and 5 bases respectively, and no gene match explains 3 bases of the junction. Spanning cysteine to phenylalanine, the CDR3 consists of 15 amino acids. Kept here is only the CDR3 DNA, which spans 45 bases and is read in frame from base 1.

TCR beta libraries were generated from genomic DNA with the immunoSEQ kit, following the manufacturer's recommendations. For library preparation, a first multiplex PCR was performed with proprietary primers, followed by a second PCR in which unique barcodes were added, and bead cleanups were performed after each round. A positive control reaction and a negative control reaction, both provided in the kit, were run with every batch of samples. The final libraries underwent checking on an Agilent 4200 TapeStation D1000 ScreenTape, volumetric pooling, and quantification by qPCR. Sequencing ran on an Illumina NextSeq500 with a MidOutput 150-cycle cartridge, using 156 Read1 and 15 Index1 cycles with kit custom primers. The pooled library was loaded at approximately 0.97 pM with approximately 20% PhiX control spiked in. The study's own analysis went as follows. Vendor-processed data were analyzed in R, with a clonotype defined as all T cells sharing the same CDR3 nucleotide sequence. In the clone abundance analyses, frequencies were normalized to the 10,000 most abundant clones in each sample. Public T cell clones, which averaged fewer than five per sample, were removed prior to analysis. Tumor-enriched clonotypes and baseline blood-enriched clonotypes were defined as those with an abundance difference of at least 32-fold between compartments. A beta-binomial differential abundance model was used to identify clonotypes that were expanded or contracted between blood time points. Tumor-blood repertoire similarity was measured with the Baroni-Urbani and Buser coefficient, and group comparisons used two-tailed Wilcoxon tests in R. TCRdb stores this immuneACCESS table with in-frame sequences only. Part of the clones is absent; in the studies checked, under half of the shortfall reflects unresolved V genes, and no reason is known for the rest. The V and J calls and clone size were taken over from that table, and D and trimming were inferred from the DNA. This sample holds roughly 170,000 clones; around 90% were observed only once. Approximately 10% of the sample belongs to the ten largest clones.

The chain is assembled from TRBV5-1 and TRBJ2-4; TRBD2 fits 10 bases in the junction. This material consisted of blood, taken from a patient whose treatment included radiotherapy and nephrectomy. The sequence came from a woman in her 50s with renal cell carcinoma. The CDR3 protein: CASSLSGGAQNIQYF. The bases read TGCGCCAGCAGCTTGAGCGGGGGGGCCCAAAACATTCAGTACTTC.